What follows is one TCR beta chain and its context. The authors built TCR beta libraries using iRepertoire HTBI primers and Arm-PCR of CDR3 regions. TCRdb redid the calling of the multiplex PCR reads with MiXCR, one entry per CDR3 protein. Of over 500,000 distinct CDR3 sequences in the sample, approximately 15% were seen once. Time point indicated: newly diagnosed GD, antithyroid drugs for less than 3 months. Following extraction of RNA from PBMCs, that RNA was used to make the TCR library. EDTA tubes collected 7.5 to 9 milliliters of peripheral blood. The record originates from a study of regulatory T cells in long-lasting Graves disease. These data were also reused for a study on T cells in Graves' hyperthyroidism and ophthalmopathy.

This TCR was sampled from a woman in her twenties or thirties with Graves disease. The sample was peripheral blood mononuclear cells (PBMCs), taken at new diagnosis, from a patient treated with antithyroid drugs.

The CDR3, as DNA: TGCGCCAGCAGAGGAAGGACAGCCGCCTCCTACGAGCAGTACTTC. This gives the protein CASRGRTAASYEQYF. The J gene is TRBJ2-7, the V gene TRBV5-1; TRBD1 might be the D (6 bases). V was trimmed by 5 bases and J by 0 bases, leaving 15 bases between them. The germline CDR1 and CDR2 sequences are SGHRS and YFSETQ. The CDR3 sequence is 15 residues long.